The rows below give T cell receptor beta chains drawn from one sample of a study of response to subunit inactivated influenza vaccine. TCRdb recomputed calls from the RT-PCR reads with MiXCR, one row per CDR3 protein. Of 550,000 to 800,000 distinct CDR3 sequences detected, around a sixth appear once; the ten largest clones hold 9.5% to 13%. Source: PBMCs from blood, taken 12 days after vaccination. These TCRs come from a man between 45 and 60 years old who received an inactivated influenza vaccine. Both conserved end residues are part of each CDR3. Fields, in order: clone size, J gene, D gene, V gene, CDR3 DNA, CDR3 protein. D genes are given only for firm matches. Rows give clone size only sometimes, using once, few, many, or a class for an expanded clone.

.,TRBJ2-5,.,TRBV4-1,TGCGCCAGCAGCCAATCAGGGGGGCCCGGGCAAGGAGAGACCCAGTACTTC,CASSQSGGPGQGETQYF
.,TRBJ2-5,TRBD1,TRBV4-2,TGTGCCAGCAGCCAAGGGCTACAGGGGGCTAAAGAGACCCAGTACTTC,CASSQGLQGAKETQYF
many,TRBJ2-2,.,TRBV19,TGTGCCAGTGTCGAGTACACCGGGGAGCTGTTTTTT,CASVEYTGELFF
.,TRBJ1-1,.,TRBV24-1,TGTGCCACCAGTGACTCAAGGACGACGAAAACTGAAGCTTTCTTT,CATSDSRTTKTEAFF
.,TRBJ2-1,TRBD1,TRBV12-3/TRBV12-4,TGTGCCAGCAGTCGCGGCCGGGACAGGGGGCTGAATGAGCAGTTCTTC,CASSRGRDRGLNEQFF
many,TRBJ2-1,TRBD2,TRBV2,TGTACCAGCTGTTTCGGGCCTGTCGGCGGGAGGATACCCTACAATGAGCAGTTCTTC,CTSCFGPVGGRIPYNEQFF
few,TRBJ2-7,.,TRBV24-1,TGTGCCACCAGTCGGACCTTGGGCGAGCAGTACTTC,CATSRTLGEQYF
.,TRBJ1-5,.,TRBV10-2,TGCGCCAGCGGACCGGACAATCGCCAGCCCCAGCATTTT,CASGPDNRQPQHF
once,TRBJ1-1,.,TRBV19,TGTGCCAGTAGCCCCCCCCACGCCTTGAACACTGAAGCTTTCTTT,CASSPPHALNTEAFF
.,TRBJ2-1,.,TRBV6-5,TGTGCCAGCAGTAACCGGGACGGGACCTTCAATGAGCAGTTCTTC,CASSNRDGTFNEQFF
.,TRBJ1-3,TRBD1,TRBV10-3,TGTGTCATCACCGGGACAGGGGGAAACACCATATATTTT,CVITGTGGNTIYF
few,TRBJ2-7,.,TRBV24-1,TGTGCCACCAGTGATTCGCCGACGGAGGAGGGGAGCTCCTACGAGCAGTACTTC,CATSDSPTEEGSSYEQYF
few,TRBJ2-5,TRBD2,TRBV20-1,TGCAGTGCGAGGACTAGCGCAGAGACCCAGTACTTC,CSARTSAETQYF
.,TRBJ2-3,.,TRBV6-2/TRBV6-3,TGTGCCAGCAGTTACTCTGGCATTGGGGCAGATACGCAGTATTTT,CASSYSGIGADTQYF
few,TRBJ2-5,.,TRBV20-1,TGCAGTGTTCAGGGTGAAGAGACCCAGTACTTC,CSVQGEETQYF
.,TRBJ1-1,.,TRBV4-3,TGCGCCAGCAGCCAAGAGGACACCCCGAACACTGAAGCTTTCTTT,CASSQEDTPNTEAFF
.,TRBJ2-3,.,TRBV28,TGTGCCAGCAGTTCGAGGACTCCAAAAGAAGACACAGATACGCAGTATTTT,CASSSRTPKEDTDTQYF
many,TRBJ2-1,TRBD2,TRBV28,TGTGCCAGCAGTCCTCTAGCGGTAAACAATGAGCAGTTCTTC,CASSPLAVNNEQFF